This entry features one T cell receptor beta chain sequence. The data stem from a study of sequential checkpoint blockade in melanoma. Across the study: Maintenance nivolumab came after either treatment sequence.

Produced via immunoSEQ multiplex PCR; TCRdb's table is partial and in-frame only. Of 9,000 or so clones listed, 50% to 65% are singletons. The treatment: randomized to nivolumab then ipilimumab (arm A) or the reverse (arm B). Sorted cells were live CD3+CD8+, lacking CD19 and CD56, from PBMCs. Germline assignment: CDR1 SGHTA and CDR2 FQGNSA. There are 11 residues in the CDR3. Trimming cost V 4 bases and J 4 bases, with 4 bases left between them. Sample: CD8+ T cells sorted from blood (inferred from file names), taken from a patient given nivolumab and ipilimumab in sequence. The receptor was derived from a human donor with melanoma. This chain uses TRBV7-2 with TRBJ1-2; no definite D call. Here the CDR3 DNA reads TGTGCCAGCAGCTCACTCTATGGCTACACCTTC. Translation gives CASSSLYGYTF.